The present TCR beta chain was sequenced within a study of technical replicates of blood from a handful of donors. Trimming shortened V by 0 bases and J by 4 bases, and 16 bases separated the two germline ends. Germline CDR1 is SGDLS and CDR2 is YYNGEE. CDR3 length: 16 residues. Produced via immunoSEQ multiplex PCR; TCRdb's table is partial and in-frame only. This table has tens of thousands of clones, roughly 88% appearing once. The receptor comes from a human donor in good health. Some clones in this sample may be carry-over from other donors' samples. The sequencing input was PBMCs. This chain uses TRBV9 with TRBJ2-5; D perhaps matches TRBD2 (5 bases). The CDR3, as DNA: TGTGCCAGCAGCGTAGAGGGCAAGACCGGGGTAGAGACCCAGTACTTC. It specifies CASSVEGKTGVETQYF.